The next 7 T cell receptor beta chains were all read from a single sample in a study of blood T cell repertoires in COVID-19. The assay was immunoSEQ multiplex PCR, and TCRdb's table has in-frame clones only and misses some. This sample carries approximately 63,000 clones, around 87% of them seen once, and the ten largest clones take about 18%. Sequences were obtained from peripheral blood. The receptor source for this set is a woman aged 60 to 75 with COVID-19, enrolled during active disease.

The chain carries TRBV7-3 and TRBJ1-5; tentative D call: TRBD1 (6 bases). Germline CDR1 is SGHTA and CDR2 is FQGTGA. This CDR3 spans 13 amino acids. Trimming took off 5 bases at V and 4 bases at J, with 9 bases between the two ends. In DNA, the CDR3 is TGTGCCAGCAGCGAACAGGGAAATCAGCCCCAGCATTTT. Translating gives CASSEQGNQPQHF.

The J gene is TRBJ2-1, the V gene TRBV19; TRBD2 matches at 8 bases. Trimming took 7 bases from V and 4 from J; bases not matched to a gene: 9. CDR1 is LNHDA and CDR2 is SQIVND in the germline V gene (reference sequence). The CDR3 is 15 amino acids. The CDR3 sequence: CASTKSGSPYNEQFF. DNA of the CDR3: TGTGCCAGTACCAAAAGCGGGAGCCCATACAATGAGCAGTTCTTC.

This chain joins TRBV11-3 and TRBJ2-4; 8 bases line up with TRBD2. Germline-derived CDR1 and CDR2 are SGHNT and YENEEA. Unmatched junction bases numbered 18, after V lost 5 bases and J lost 9 bases. CDR3 length: 17 amino acids. This CDR3 is CASSPGTGGLARTIQYF. Here the CDR3 DNA reads TGTGCCAGCAGCCCAGGGACGGGAGGGCTAGCGAGAACCATTCAGTACTTC.

This chain uses TRBV28 with TRBJ1-2, with 8 nucleotides matching TRBD1. Unmatched junction bases numbered 13, after V lost 2 bases and J lost 8 bases. Germline V gene sequence: CDR1 MDHEN, CDR2 SYDVKM. The CDR3 extends over 16 amino acids. Here the CDR3 reads CASSLPISVRGRGYTF. The CDR3 DNA reads as TGTGCCAGCAGTTTACCCATATCGGTCAGGGGGCGAGGCTACACCTTC.

The chain is built from TRBV30 and TRBJ1-2, with D perhaps matching TRBD1 (6 bases). This CDR3 comprises 14 residues. Germline CDR1 and CDR2: GTSNPN and SVGIG (reference sequence). The V and J ends lost 3 bases and 8 bases respectively, with 19 bases between them. The CDR3 region is CAWRAGGASVGYTF. For the CDR3, the DNA is TGTGCCTGGAGGGCGGGGGGCGCATCGGTCGGCTACACCTTC.

The chain recombines TRBV6-1 with TRBJ2-1, with 9 bases that match TRBD2. The CDR3 spans 16 residues. Looked up from germline, CDR1 is MNHNS and CDR2 is SASEGT. Losses at the gene ends were 0 bases for V and 4 bases for J; bases not matched to a gene: 4. The CDR3 coding sequence is TGTGCCAGCAGTGAAGCGTTACTAGCGGGTTACAATGAGCAGTTCTTC. Amino acids: CASSEALLAGYNEQFF.

V is TRBV5-1 and J is TRBJ1-3; TRBD1 might be the D (6 bases). CDR1 is SGHRS and CDR2 is YFSETQ in the germline V gene. Trimming pared 0 bases from V and 0 bases from J, leaving 7 bases between. The CDR3 has 15 amino acids. The CDR3 here is CASSLAGVSGNTIYF. The CDR3 DNA reads as TGCGCCAGCAGCTTGGCAGGGGTCTCTGGAAACACCATATATTTT.